The 18 T cell receptor beta chains in this list originate from one sample, sequenced in a study of blood T cell repertoires in COVID-19. Assay used: immunoSEQ multiplex PCR; TCRdb lists only in-frame clones, some missing. The table includes about 200,000 clones, about 85% detected once. The specimen was PBMCs or T cells enriched from blood (not recorded which). These receptors all come from a man aged 40-55 years who had recovered from COVID-19.

The J gene is TRBJ1-2, the V gene TRBV18; 9 nucleotides align to TRBD1. The CDR3 spans 16 residues. The V gene end was trimmed by 0 bases and the J gene end by 6 bases; junction bases not matched to a gene: 8. The V gene's germline CDR1 is KGHSH and CDR2 LQKENI. CDR3 nucleotides: TGTGCCAGCTCACCACCGGGACAGGGCTATGGGGATGGCTACACCTTC. It yields the protein CASSPPGQGYGDGYTF.

The chain is built from TRBV7-9 and TRBJ1-2; 10 positions agree with TRBD1. The ends lost 6 bases at V and 5 bases at J; junction bases unmatched: 12. The CDR3 runs to 16 residues. Germline CDR1 and CDR2: SEHNR and FQNEAQ (reference sequence). Here the CDR3 reads CASSSFQRQGAYGYTF. The CDR3 DNA sequence: TGTGCCAGCAGTTCATTCCAGAGACAGGGGGCTTATGGCTACACCTTC.

The rearrangement joins TRBV14 to TRBJ2-7, with TRBD2 identical over 8 bases. The V segment lost 0 bases and the J segment 5 bases; nucleotides outside the gene matches: 3. This CDR3 region has 14 residues. The germline V gene encodes CDR1 SGHDN and CDR2 FVKESK. This CDR3 reads CASSQEAGVNEQYF. The CDR3 DNA reads TGTGCCAGCAGCCAAGAAGCGGGAGTCAACGAGCAGTACTTC.

This clone was picked up a small number of times. The chain uses TRBV7-3 and TRBJ2-1, with D possibly TRBD1 on 6 matching bases. Germline values: CDR1 SGHTA, CDR2 FQGTGA. V lost 5 bases and J 5 bases, leaving 10 bases between the germline ends. There are 13 residues in the CDR3. CDR3 protein: CASSQGGNNEQFF. The CDR3 coding sequence is TGTGCCAGCAGCCAAGGGGGAAACAATGAGCAGTTCTTC.

This chain links TRBV3-1 (or the pseudogene TRBV3-2) with TRBJ2-1; 7 bases align to TRBD1. J gave up 6 bases and V 0 bases, and 14 bases lay outside the gene matches. Germline V gene data show CDR1 as LGHDT and CDR2 as YNNKEL (reference sequence). The CDR3 runs 18 residues. This CDR3 is CASSQDRRRQGGSNEQFF. CDR3 bases: TGTGCCAGCAGCCAAGATAGGAGGCGACAGGGCGGAAGCAATGAGCAGTTCTTC.

The V gene is TRBV5-1, the J gene TRBJ2-7; 9 bases are a match to TRBD2. This CDR3 has 16 amino acids. J lost 0 bases, V lost 4 bases, and 8 bases had no gene match. The germline CDR1 and CDR2 sequences are SGHRS and YFSETQ. CDR3 in DNA: TGCGCCAGCAGCATTAGCGGGAGTGGAAGCTCCTACGAGCAGTACTTC. Amino acid sequence: CASSISGSGSSYEQYF.

The rearrangement links TRBV20-1 to TRBJ1-6, with D unresolved. The CDR3 spans 11 residues. Germline CDR1 and CDR2: DFQATT and SNEGSKA (reference sequence). V shed 5 bases and J shed 10 bases, with 9 bases lying between them. The CDR3 reads CSALGPSPLHF. CDR3 bases: TGCAGTGCTTTGGGCCCGTCACCCCTCCACTTT.

The chain joins TRBV16 to TRBJ2-7, with 8 bases matching TRBD2. Germline-derived CDR1 and CDR2 are KGHSY and FQNENV. Trimming took 4 bases from V and 7 from J; bases not matched to a gene: 27. This CDR3 spans 20 amino acids. The chain's CDR3 is CASSPGGAGPKEGMVGEQYF. CDR3 DNA: TGTGCCAGCAGCCCCGGGGGGGCGGGACCTAAAGAGGGGATGGTTGGGGAGCAGTACTTC.

This clone appeared once. This chain uses TRBV21-1 with TRBJ1-4. TRBV21-1 has pseudogene status. The CDR3 totals 18 residues. The CDR3 DNA reads TGTGCCAGCAGCAAAGGGGTGGAAGAGGCAGCAACTAATGAAAAACTGTTTTTT. Translated, it gives CASSKGVEEAATNEKLFF.

J is TRBJ1-2 and V is TRBV5-4, with TRBD1 as a possible D gene (5 bases). The V end was cut by 0 bases, the J end by 3 bases, with 9 bases between. The germline V gene has CDR1 SGHNT and CDR2 YYREEE (reference sequence). The CDR3 covers 14 residues. CDR3 coding DNA: TGTGCCAGCAGCTTGGCGGGGGGGGACTATGGCTACACCTTC. Translation gives CASSLAGGDYGYTF.

This chain connects TRBV5-1 to TRBJ2-7, with a weak D call TRBD1 (5 bases). Looked up from germline, CDR1 is SGHRS and CDR2 is YFSETQ. V was pared by 0 bases and J by 7 bases, with 11 bases between. There are 13 residues in the CDR3. Here the CDR3 reads CASSLGGLGEQYF. CDR3 nucleotide sequence: TGCGCCAGCAGCTTGGGGGGCCTGGGGGAGCAGTACTTC.

The gene calls are TRBV5-1 and TRBJ2-3, with 10 bases that match TRBD2. This CDR3 region has 14 residues. Per germline, CDR1 SGHRS and CDR2 YFSETQ. J gave up 3 bases and V 3 bases, and 1 base lay outside the gene matches. The CDR3 nucleotides are TGCGCCAGCAGCTCGGGACTAGCGACAGATACGCAGTATTTT. It codes for CASSSGLATDTQYF.

This chain links TRBV14 with TRBJ2-1; 12 bases fit TRBD2. Germline V gives CDR1 SGHDN, CDR2 FVKESK. V dropped 6 bases and J dropped 4; count of bases not matched to a gene: 4. This CDR3 comprises 15 residues. The CDR3 reads CASRPSGGGYNEQFF. CDR3 nucleotide sequence: TGTGCCAGCAGACCTAGCGGGGGGGGGTACAATGAGCAGTTCTTC.

The chain combines TRBV7-2 with TRBJ2-5; tentative D call: TRBD1 (5 bases). This CDR3 has 14 amino acids. The germline gives CDR1 SGHTA, CDR2 FQGNSA. Trimming removed 5 bases at V and 1 base at J, with 11 bases between. The CDR3 nucleotides are TGTGCCAGCAGCCAAGGGGCTCTCCAAGAGACCCAGTACTTC. The encoded protein is CASSQGALQETQYF.

This chain joins TRBV6-2 or TRBV6-3 and TRBJ2-5; 8 nucleotides line up with TRBD1. J gave up 5 bases and V 5 bases, and 13 bases lay outside the gene matches. This CDR3 is 16 amino acids long. Germline assignment: CDR1 MNHEY and CDR2 SVGEGT. The CDR3 DNA reads TGTGCCAGCAGTCGAGGGACAGGAACCTTTGTTGAGACCCAGTACTTC. It yields the protein CASSRGTGTFVETQYF.

This sequence joins TRBV7-6 and TRBJ2-1, with 9 bases lining up with TRBD2. This CDR3 has 15 residues. V lost 5 bases and J lost 5; bases outside the gene matches: 7. Germline CDR1 is SGHVS and CDR2 is FNYEAQ. The CDR3 nucleotides read TGTGCCAGCAGCCCACCAGCGGGAGGAGACAATGAGCAGTTCTTC. Its translation: CASSPPAGGDNEQFF.

The CDR3 region is CAWSVGGTDEQYF. CDR3 sequence (DNA): TGTGCCTGGAGTGTAGGAGGGACCGACGAGCAGTACTTC. This chain joins TRBV30 and TRBJ2-7, with D possibly TRBD2 on 6 matching bases. The CDR3 extends over 13 amino acids. The germline V gene has CDR1 GTSNPN and CDR2 SVGIG (reference sequence). Trimming removed 0 bases from V and 5 bases from J, with 11 bases in between.

The rearrangement uses TRBV7-2 and TRBJ1-2, with 7 positions matching TRBD1. The CDR3 consists of 14 residues. V lost 3 bases, J lost 3 bases, and 4 bases stayed unmatched. CDR1 and CDR2 (germline): SGHTA, FQGNSA. This CDR3 reads CASSFGTDYYGYTF. In DNA form, the CDR3 reads TGTGCCAGCAGCTTCGGGACAGACTACTATGGCTACACCTTC.